This T cell receptor (beta chain) was sequenced for a study of glioma-infiltrating T cells. In germline, CDR1 is DFQATT, CDR2 SNEGSKA (reference sequence). CDR3 size: 16 residues. Germline trimming cut 0 bases from V and 4 bases from J; bases unmatched to any gene: 8. TCR alpha and beta CDR3 regions were amplified from RNA using iRepertoire nested multiplex PCR. One-step reverse transcription and amplification started from approximately 100-400 ng of tissue mRNA or PBMC total RNA. TCRdb fed the multiplex PCR reads into MiXCR, producing one record per CDR3 protein. The top ten clones hold about 40% of a sample with around 100,000 distinct CDR3 sequences, around 30% of them seen once.

Material for sequencing was glioma tissue, nonneoplastic brain tissue, or PBMCs (not recorded which). This TCR was recovered from a human donor with low-grade glioma or glioblastoma, undergoing nonglioma brain surgery, or in good health (not recorded which). The chain has TRBV20-1 and TRBJ1-5, with 8 bases identical to TRBD1. The CDR3 coding sequence is TGCAGTGCTAGAGACATAGGACAGGGAATAAATCAGCCCCAGCATTTT. As protein: CSARDIGQGINQPQHF.